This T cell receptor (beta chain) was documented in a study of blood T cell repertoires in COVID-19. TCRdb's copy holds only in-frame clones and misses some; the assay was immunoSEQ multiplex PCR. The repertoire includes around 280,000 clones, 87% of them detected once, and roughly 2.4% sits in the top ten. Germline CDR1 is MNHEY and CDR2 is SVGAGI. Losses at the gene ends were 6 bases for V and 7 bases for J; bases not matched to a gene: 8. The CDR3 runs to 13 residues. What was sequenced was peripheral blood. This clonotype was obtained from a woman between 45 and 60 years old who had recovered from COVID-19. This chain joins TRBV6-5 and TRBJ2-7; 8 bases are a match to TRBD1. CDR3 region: CASRGQGAREQYF. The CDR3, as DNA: TGTGCCAGCAGAGGACAGGGAGCTCGAGAGCAGTACTTC.